Listed below are T cell receptor beta chains from one sample, sequenced in a study of T cell responses to AZD1222 COVID-19 vaccine. TCRdb's copy holds only in-frame clones and misses some; the assay was immunoSEQ multiplex PCR. The sample holds around 160,000 clones; around 86% are singletons and the top ten take around 4.1%. The sample consisted of peripheral blood, taken on day 0 of MenACWY control vaccination. The receptors here all came from an adult in good health. The CDR3 runs from the conserved cysteine through the conserved F or W. D genes are given only for firm matches. The size of a clone is reported for some rows only, either as once, few or many, or as a class for expanded clones.

V gene,D gene,clone size,J gene,CDR3 DNA,CDR3 protein
TRBV6-4,TRBD2,once,TRBJ2-3,TGTGCCAACCTCCTCTTGCGGGGGGGAGGAGATACGCAGTATTTT,CANLLLRGGGDTQYF
TRBV6-5,TRBD1,.,TRBJ1-5,TGTGCCAGCAGGTCAGACAGGGATCAAGGTCAGCCCCAGCATTTT,CASRSDRDQGQPQHF
TRBV7-3,TRBD1,.,TRBJ2-1,TGTGCCAGCAGCTCCCCGGGACAGGGTTACAATGAGCAGTTCTTC,CASSSPGQGYNEQFF
TRBV9,.,.,TRBJ2-5,TGTGCCAGCAGCGCGGGACACCAAGAGACCCAGTACTTC,CASSAGHQETQYF
TRBV15,TRBD1,.,TRBJ2-1,TGTGCCACCAGTGGGACAGTCCTTGGCCATGAGCAGTTCTTC,CATSGTVLGHEQFF
TRBV6-5,.,.,TRBJ1-1,TGTGCCAGCAGCGACTTGACTCCGAAGAACACTGAAGCTTTCTTT,CASSDLTPKNTEAFF
TRBV28,.,.,TRBJ1-6,TGTGCCAGCCAAGCTAGTAATTCACCCCTCCACTTT,CASQASNSPLHF
TRBV3-1/TRBV3-2,TRBD1,.,TRBJ1-1,TGTGCCAGCAGCCCCCGGACAGGGTGGGGAATCAACACTGAAGCTTTCTTT,CASSPRTGWGINTEAFF
TRBV4-2,.,.,TRBJ2-2,TGTGCCAGCAGCCAGGGGAACACCGGGGAGCTGTTTTTT,CASSQGNTGELFF
TRBV29-1,.,.,TRBJ1-2,TGCAGCGCTCAGGGCGGGGGGGGCTACACCTTC,CSAQGGGGYTF
TRBV5-4,TRBD1,.,TRBJ2-5,TGTGCCAGCAGCTTTGGGACAGCAGAGACCCAGTACTTC,CASSFGTAETQYF
TRBV28,.,.,TRBJ2-2,TGTGCCAGCAGTCCGGCTGGGGGCACCGGGGAGCTGTTTTTT,CASSPAGGTGELFF
TRBV7-9,.,.,TRBJ2-3,TGTGCCAGCAGCCCAAGGACTGTTACAGATACGCAGTATTTT,CASSPRTVTDTQYF
TRBV18,.,.,TRBJ1-1,TGTGCCAGCTCATCACAGGTATCAGCTGAAGCTTTCTTT,CASSSQVSAEAFF
TRBV15,.,.,TRBJ1-6,TGTGCCACCAGCAGTGCCGGGAGAGATAATTCACCCCTCCACTTT,CATSSAGRDNSPLHF
TRBV6-5,TRBD1,once,TRBJ2-1,TGTGCCAGCAGGACCGACAGGGGGCTAATCAATGAGCAGTTCTTC,CASRTDRGLINEQFF
TRBV5-4,.,.,TRBJ2-3,TGTGCCAGCAGACAGAAAACAGGGTTGGAAAGTACGCAGTATTTT,CASRQKTGLESTQYF
TRBV5-1,.,few,TRBJ1-6,TGCGCCAGCAGCTTGTCCGGCCCAGATAATTCACCCCTCCACTTT,CASSLSGPDNSPLHF
TRBV28,.,.,TRBJ1-5,TGTGCCAGCAGGACACAGGGACGGCCCCAGCATTTT,CASRTQGRPQHF
TRBV29-1,.,.,TRBJ2-7,TGCAGCGTTGAAGGGGGAAAGGGGTCCCCCTACGAGCAGTACTTC,CSVEGGKGSPYEQYF
TRBV6-5,.,.,TRBJ2-3,TGTGCCAGCAGCGAGAGTCGACACCTCACAGATACGCAGTATTTT,CASSESRHLTDTQYF
TRBV5-1,.,.,TRBJ2-5,TGCGCCAGCAGCCTCCTCGGGGCTTCCCCAGAGACCCAGTACTTC,CASSLLGASPETQYF
TRBV14,TRBD1,.,TRBJ2-2,TGTGCCAGCAGCCGCCAACCGGGACAGGGGAACGGCGGGGAGCTGTTTTTT,CASSRQPGQGNGGELFF
TRBV5-1,TRBD1,.,TRBJ2-3,TGCGCCAGCAGCGAGGGACAGGGGAGCACAGATACGCAGTATTTT,CASSEGQGSTDTQYF
TRBV6-5,.,.,TRBJ1-2,TGTGCCAGCATCGGACTACAGTTCTCCCTGTGGGGCTACACCTTC,CASIGLQFSLWGYTF
TRBV6-5,.,.,TRBJ1-2,TGTGCCAGCAGCAGAGACAGGTTGCACTATGGCTACACCTTC,CASSRDRLHYGYTF
TRBV11-3,TRBD2,.,TRBJ2-1,TGTGCCAGCAGCCGTCTAGCGGGGGCCTACAATGAGCAGTTCTTC,CASSRLAGAYNEQFF
TRBV5-1,.,.,TRBJ1-1,TGCGCCAGCAGACAAATCCAGGGTGGAGGGAACACTGAAGCTTTCTTT,CASRQIQGGGNTEAFF
TRBV7-9,TRBD1,.,TRBJ1-1,TGTGCCAGCAGCTTAGAAGAGGGGGCCTCCGGCACTGAAGCTTTCTTT,CASSLEEGASGTEAFF
TRBV28,.,.,TRBJ1-1,TGTGCCAGCATCCCCTCAACCGGGGGATACACTGAAGCTTTCTTT,CASIPSTGGYTEAFF
TRBV3-1/TRBV3-2,.,.,TRBJ2-3,TGTGCCAGCAGCCCTCTAGGCACAGATACGCAGTATTTT,CASSPLGTDTQYF
TRBV2,.,.,TRBJ1-5,TGTGCCAGCAGGGGATCTGATGGGGGACATAGCAATCAGCCCCAGCATTTT,CASRGSDGGHSNQPQHF
TRBV2,.,.,TRBJ1-5,TGTGCCAGCAATTTGAGGGGAAGCAATCAGCCCCAGCATTTT,CASNLRGSNQPQHF
TRBV6-5,TRBD1,once,TRBJ1-6,TGTGCCAGCAGTTACCGGACAGGGAAAAATAATTCACCCCTCCACTTT,CASSYRTGKNNSPLHF
TRBV18,.,.,TRBJ1-4,TGTGCCAGCTCTCGGGGACATGGGGAAAAACTGTTTTTT,CASSRGHGEKLFF
TRBV6-5,.,.,TRBJ1-5,TGTGCCAGCAGTTCCAGGGGAATGGAGAGCAATCAGCCCCAGCATTTT,CASSSRGMESNQPQHF
TRBV19,TRBD2,.,TRBJ2-3,TGTGCCAGTAGTATAGAAGGACTAGCGGGGATCTCTAGCACAGATACGCAGTATTTT,CASSIEGLAGISSTDTQYF
TRBV15,TRBD2,.,TRBJ2-1,TGTGCCACCAGCTCCCTAGCGGGGGGGTCCAATGAGCAGTTCTTC,CATSSLAGGSNEQFF
TRBV7-8,.,.,TRBJ1-6,TGTGCCAGCAGCAAAAATCAGGGTACGGGGTCACCCCTCCACTTT,CASSKNQGTGSPLHF
TRBV11-1,.,.,TRBJ1-2,TGTGCCAGCAGCCAACTCACTAACTATGGCTACACCTTC,CASSQLTNYGYTF
TRBV14,.,.,TRBJ2-3,TGTGCCAGCAGCCAAGATTTGGGGGGGGCCCATCGTGGGGATACGCAGTATTTT,CASSQDLGGAHRGDTQYF
TRBV2,TRBD1,.,TRBJ1-2,TGTGCCAGCAGATCCGGGACAGGAGCTTATGGCTACACCTTC,CASRSGTGAYGYTF
TRBV15,.,.,TRBJ1-1,TGTGCCACCAGCAGAGACAGCATGAACACTGAAGCTTTCTTT,CATSRDSMNTEAFF